These 23 T cell receptor beta chains were all obtained from the same sample, sequenced in a study of blood T cell repertoires in COVID-19. Clones were read by immunoSEQ multiplex PCR, and TCRdb kept only the in-frame ones, dropping some. This table has hundreds of thousands of clones, approximately 90% appearing once. Sample: PBMCs or T cells enriched from blood (not recorded which). These receptors came from a man aged 50 to 60 who had been exposed to COVID-19.

V usage is TRBV5-1 and J usage is TRBJ1-1, with 7 bases matching TRBD1. This CDR3 contains 16 residues. V dropped 4 bases and J dropped 1; count of bases not matched to a gene: 10. In germline, CDR1 is SGHRS, CDR2 YFSETQ. CDR3 in amino acids: CASSLTLTGSNTEAFF. The CDR3 coding sequence is TGCGCCAGCAGCCTGACTCTGACAGGGTCGAACACTGAAGCTTTCTTT.

This clone appeared a single time. The rearrangement links TRBV5-1 to TRBJ2-3; 9 nucleotides agree with TRBD2. V was clipped by 7 bases and J by 5 bases; unmatched bases: 8. CDR1 SGHRS and CDR2 YFSETQ come from the germline V gene. The CDR3 has 14 amino acids. CDR3 DNA: TGCGCCAGCGATAGCGGGAGCGGGTTAGATACGCAGTATTTT. It codes for CASDSGSGLDTQYF.

V and J are TRBV7-6 and TRBJ1-2; D is possibly TRBD1 (6 bases). V dropped 1 base and J dropped 5 bases, with 11 bases sitting between them. Germline V gives CDR1 SGHVS, CDR2 FNYEAQ. CDR3 size: 14 residues. CDR3: CASSLGLTGYGYTF. As DNA, the CDR3 is TGTGCCAGCAGCTTAGGGCTGACAGGTTATGGCTACACCTTC.

The chain carries TRBV19 and TRBJ2-1; tentative D call: TRBD2 (5 bases). Trimming stripped 1 base from V and 10 bases from J, with 8 bases between. The CDR3 has 12 amino acids. From germline, CDR1 is LNHDA and CDR2 SQIVND (reference sequence). CDR3 amino acids: CASSIGGHEQFF. The CDR3, as DNA: TGTGCCAGTAGTATAGGAGGGCACGAGCAGTTCTTC. Supplemented by reference TRBV19 and TRBJ2-1, the full variable domain reads DGGITQSPKYLFRKEGQNVTLSCEQNLNHDAMYWYRQDPGQGLRLIYYSQIVNDFQKGDIAEGYSVSREKKESFPLTVTSAQKNPTAFYLCASSIGGHEQFFGPGTRLTVL.

The chain recombines TRBV6-5 with TRBJ1-2; 7 positions match TRBD1. V shed 7 bases and J 3 bases; nucleotides not matched to a gene: 5. Germline V CDR1 and CDR2: MNHEY, SVGAGI. The CDR3 has 13 residues. CDR3 loop: CASIRQGDYGYTF. CDR3 bases: TGTGCCAGCATCAGACAGGGTGACTATGGCTACACCTTC.

The chain has TRBV28 and TRBJ1-2; 7 bases agree with TRBD1. With 2 bases clipped from V and 8 bases from J, the junction kept 5 bases outside the gene matches. CDR3 size: 13 residues. CDR1 is MDHEN and CDR2 is SYDVKM in the germline V gene. CDR3 region: CASSLGGGRGYTF. The CDR3 nucleotides read TGTGCCAGCAGTTTAGGAGGGGGCAGAGGCTACACCTTC.

The rearrangement joins TRBV7-8 to TRBJ2-1; D perhaps matches TRBD2 (5 bases). This CDR3 comprises 14 residues. V was shortened by 3 bases and J by 9 bases, with 15 bases between the two germline ends. Germline V CDR1 and CDR2: SGHVS, FQNEAQ. CDR3 region: CASSFVASRGEQFF. CDR3 nucleotides: TGTGCCAGCAGCTTTGTGGCTAGCCGGGGTGAGCAGTTCTTC.

The rearrangement links TRBV28 to TRBJ2-7, with TRBD1 matching 10 bases. The CDR3 runs to 15 residues. The germline V gene encodes CDR1 MDHEN and CDR2 SYDVKM. Trimming at V came to 5 bases and at J to 5 bases, leaving 9 bases not matched to a gene. CDR3 region: CASSETGGGLHEQYV. The CDR3 bases are TGTGCCAGCAGTGAGACAGGGGGCGGACTCCACGAGCAGTACGTC.

The V and J genes are TRBV10-3 and TRBJ1-3; perhaps TRBD1 as D (6 bases). The germline V gene has CDR1 ENHRY and CDR2 SYGVKD. CDR3 length: 17 amino acids. V lost 4 bases and J lost 0, with 16 bases in between. The chain's CDR3 is CAISAWGPSFSGNTIYF. The CDR3 bases are TGTGCCATCAGTGCCTGGGGGCCTTCATTCTCTGGAAACACCATATATTTT.

The CDR3 protein is CASSLGVAGSGQPQHF. The CDR3 bases are TGCGCCAGCAGCTTAGGGGTGGCAGGGTCGGGTCAGCCCCAGCATTTT. V and J are TRBV5-1 and TRBJ1-5; maybe TRBD1 (5 bases). The CDR3 extends over 16 amino acids. Trimming stripped 2 bases from V and 6 bases from J, with 18 bases between. CDR1 SGHRS and CDR2 YFSETQ come from the germline V gene.

This chain uses TRBV5-1 with TRBJ2-7; weak D call: TRBD1 (6 bases). CDR3 size: 13 residues. Germline V CDR1 and CDR2: SGHRS, YFSETQ. Trimming cost V 3 bases and J 1 base, with 8 bases left between them. CDR3 loop: CASSSTGSYEQYF. Written as DNA, the CDR3 is TGCGCCAGCAGCTCAACAGGGTCCTACGAGCAGTACTTC.

This sequence joins TRBV27 and TRBJ2-7; the D is unclear. Germline CDR1 and CDR2: MNHEY and SMNVEV (reference sequence). CDR3 size: 13 residues. The V gene lost 5 bases and the J gene lost 0 bases, with 8 bases spanning the gap. Here the CDR3 DNA reads TGTGCCAGCAGTCTGCGCAACTCCTACGAGCAGTACGTC. It translates to CASSLRNSYEQYV.

The V call is TRBV19, the J call TRBJ1-2; 8 bases match TRBD1. The CDR3 has 16 residues. Germline assignment: CDR1 LNHDA and CDR2 SQIVND (reference sequence). Trimming cost V 4 bases and J 0 bases; bases outside gene matches: 7. Written as DNA, the CDR3 is TGTGCCAGTAGTAGAACCGGGACAGGAGCTAACTATGGCTACACCTTC. It specifies CASSRTGTGANYGYTF.

CDR3 coding DNA: TGTGCCAGCAGCTTCGACGGGGGCTACGAGCAGTACGTC. As protein: CASSFDGGYEQYV. The chain employs TRBV7-2 and TRBJ2-7; the D gene is possibly TRBD2 (6 bases). From germline, CDR1 is SGHTA and CDR2 FQGNSA. V lost 3 bases, J lost 3 bases, and 9 bases lay in between. This CDR3 is 13 amino acids long.

The CDR3: CASTREGVTGELFF. The CDR3 coding sequence is TGTGCCAGCACCCGAGAGGGGGTCACCGGGGAGCTGTTTTTT. This rearrangement joins TRBV5-5 to TRBJ2-2, with D maybe TRBD1 (6 bases). The CDR3 consists of 14 residues. Germline V CDR1 and CDR2: SGHKS, YYEKEE (reference sequence). The V gene lost 6 bases and the J gene lost 4 bases, with 13 bases spanning the gap.

V gene TRBV7-6 combines with J gene TRBJ1-2, with 8 bases that match TRBD1. The CDR3 totals 15 residues. The J segment lost 5 bases and the V segment lost 1 base, leaving 6 bases of the junction unmatched. The germline V gene encodes CDR1 SGHVS and CDR2 FNYEAQ. The CDR3 protein is CASSLGAGGDYGYTF. CDR3 nucleotide sequence: TGTGCCAGCAGCTTAGGGGCAGGGGGCGATTATGGCTACACCTTC.

The V and J genes are TRBV11-2 and TRBJ2-5, with TRBD1 identical over 9 bases. The junction had 3 bases not matched to a gene; V was cut back by 3 bases and J by 4 bases. The germline gives CDR1 SGHAT, CDR2 FQNNGV. This CDR3 has 14 amino acids. This CDR3 is CASSFATGGETQYF. The CDR3 coding sequence is TGTGCCAGCAGCTTTGCGACAGGGGGAGAGACCCAGTACTTC.

The rearrangement links TRBV2 to TRBJ2-7; the match to TRBD1 covers 8 bases. The V segment lost 7 bases and the J segment 3 bases; nucleotides outside the gene matches: 8. Germline CDR1 and CDR2: SNHLY and FYNNEI. The CDR3 extends over 14 amino acids. The CDR3: CASTHGQGFYEQYV. For the CDR3, the DNA is TGTGCCAGCACCCACGGACAGGGCTTCTACGAGCAGTACGTC.

This clone showed up just once. The rearrangement uses TRBV3-1 (or the pseudogene TRBV3-2) and TRBJ2-3; D not certain. The germline gives CDR1 LGHDT, CDR2 YNNKEL (reference sequence). V lost 4 bases and J 0 bases, leaving 8 bases between the germline ends. The CDR3 sequence is 14 residues long. The CDR3 nucleotides read TGTGCCAGCAGCCGCCCTGCGAGCACAGATACGCAGTATTTT. The encoded protein is CASSRPASTDTQYF.

The chain combines TRBV23-1 with TRBJ2-1; TRBD2 matches at 8 bases. TRBV23-1 qualifies as an ORF whose function is uncertain. CDR3 length equals 11 residues. V was pared by 10 bases and J by 9 bases, with 5 bases of the junction left unmatched. The CDR3 sequence is CAIPGGCEQFF. Written as DNA, the CDR3 is TGCGCCATCCCGGGGGGGTGTGAGCAGTTCTTC.

V and J are TRBV18 and TRBJ1-4; D gene ambiguous. V lost 0 bases and J 8 bases, leaving 13 bases between the germline ends. CDR3 size: 15 residues. Germline loops: CDR1 KGHSH, CDR2 LQKENI. CDR3 residues: CASSPPDTQGEKLFF. CDR3 bases: TGTGCCAGCTCACCACCCGACACCCAAGGAGAAAAACTGTTTTTT.

The chain carries TRBV5-5 and TRBJ2-5, with D perhaps TRBD2 (6 bases). With 3 bases removed from V and 4 bases from J, the gap between germline ends came to 10 bases. Germline V gene data show CDR1 as SGHKS and CDR2 as YYEKEE (reference sequence). This CDR3 is built from 13 residues. CDR3 nucleotides: TGTGCCAGCAGCTCCCTAGCGAGAGAGACCCAGTACTTC. Translation gives CASSSLARETQYF.

The chain links TRBV7-2 to TRBJ2-1; a possible D gene is TRBD1 (6 bases). CDR1 SGHTA and CDR2 FQGNSA come from the germline V gene. The V and J ends lost 5 bases and 3 bases respectively, with 20 bases between them. The CDR3 has 17 residues. The CDR3 loop reads CASSTSHQGTYYNEQFF. The CDR3 DNA reads TGTGCCAGCAGCACTAGTCATCAGGGGACCTACTACAATGAGCAGTTCTTC.